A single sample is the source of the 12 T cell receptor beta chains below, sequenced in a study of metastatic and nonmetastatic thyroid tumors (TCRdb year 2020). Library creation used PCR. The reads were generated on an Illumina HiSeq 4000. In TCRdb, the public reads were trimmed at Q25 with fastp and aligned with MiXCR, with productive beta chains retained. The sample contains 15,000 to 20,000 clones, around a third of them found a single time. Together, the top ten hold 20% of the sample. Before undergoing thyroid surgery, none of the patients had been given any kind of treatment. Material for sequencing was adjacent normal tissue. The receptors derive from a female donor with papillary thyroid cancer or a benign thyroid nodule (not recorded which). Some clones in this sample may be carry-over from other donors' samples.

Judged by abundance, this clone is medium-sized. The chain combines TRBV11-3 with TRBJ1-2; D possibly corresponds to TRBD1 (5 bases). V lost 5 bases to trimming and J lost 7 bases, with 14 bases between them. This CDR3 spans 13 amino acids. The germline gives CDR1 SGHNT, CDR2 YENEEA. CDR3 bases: TGTGCCAGCAGCACCGGGGGAGGAACTGGCTACACCTTC. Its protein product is CASSTGGGTGYTF.

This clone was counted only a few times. The CDR3 DNA is TGTGCCATCAGTGAGTCGACAGGGGGCTACAATGAGCAGTTCTTC. Its protein product is CAISESTGGYNEQFF. The genes are TRBV10-3 and TRBJ2-1; 9 nucleotides line up with TRBD1. The CDR3 runs 15 residues. The V segment lost 0 bases and the J segment 3 bases; nucleotides outside the gene matches: 0. In germline, CDR1 is ENHRY, CDR2 SYGVKD.

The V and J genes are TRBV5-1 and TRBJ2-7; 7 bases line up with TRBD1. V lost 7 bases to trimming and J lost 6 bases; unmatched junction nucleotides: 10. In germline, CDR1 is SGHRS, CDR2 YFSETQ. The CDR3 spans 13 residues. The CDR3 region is CASRWTGGPEQYF. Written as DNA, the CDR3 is TGCGCCAGCCGGTGGACAGGAGGACCCGAGCAGTACTTC.

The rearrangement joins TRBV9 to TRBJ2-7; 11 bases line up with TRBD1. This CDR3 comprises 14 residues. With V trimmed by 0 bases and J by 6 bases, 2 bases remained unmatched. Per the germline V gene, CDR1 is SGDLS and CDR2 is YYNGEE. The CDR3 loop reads CASSVGTGGVEQYF. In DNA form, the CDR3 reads TGTGCCAGCAGCGTAGGGACAGGGGGCGTCGAGCAGTACTTC.

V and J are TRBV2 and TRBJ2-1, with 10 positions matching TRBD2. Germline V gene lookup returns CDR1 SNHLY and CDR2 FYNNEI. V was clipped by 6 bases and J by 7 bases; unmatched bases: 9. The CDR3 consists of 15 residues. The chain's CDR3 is CASRGRSSGRNEQFF. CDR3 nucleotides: TGTGCCAGCAGAGGAAGGTCTAGCGGGAGAAATGAGCAGTTCTTC.

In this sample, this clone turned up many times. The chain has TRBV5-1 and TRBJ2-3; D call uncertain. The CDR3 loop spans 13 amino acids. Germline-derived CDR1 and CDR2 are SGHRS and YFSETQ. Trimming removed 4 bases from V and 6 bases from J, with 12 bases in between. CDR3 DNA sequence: TGCGCCAGCAGCCTGAGGAACGGTGATACGCAGTATTTT. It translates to CASSLRNGDTQYF. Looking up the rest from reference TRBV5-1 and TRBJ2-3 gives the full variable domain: KAGVTQTPRYLIKTRGQQVTLSCSPISGHRSVSWYQQTPGQGLQFLFEYFSETQRNKGNFPGRFSGRQFSNSRSEMNVSTLELGDSALYLCASSLRNGDTQYFGPGTRLTVL.

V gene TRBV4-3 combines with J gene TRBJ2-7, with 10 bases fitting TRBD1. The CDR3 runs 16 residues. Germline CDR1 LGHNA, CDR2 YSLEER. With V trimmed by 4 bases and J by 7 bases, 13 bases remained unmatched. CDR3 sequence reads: CASSLARGQGIREQYF. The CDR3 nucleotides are TGCGCCAGCAGCCTCGCTCGGGGACAGGGGATTAGGGAGCAGTACTTC.

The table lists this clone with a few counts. CDR3 bases: TGTGCCAGCTCCATTCAGCGGGGGGGCATCGGGGAGCTGTTTTTT. Its translation: CASSIQRGGIGELFF. The rearrangement links TRBV2 to TRBJ2-2, with TRBD2 identical over 10 bases. Unmatched junction bases numbered 10, after V lost 8 bases and J lost 7 bases. Germline V CDR1 and CDR2: SNHLY, FYNNEI. The CDR3 has 15 residues.

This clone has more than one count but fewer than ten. This CDR3 is CASSPWGQEDGYTF. CDR3 bases: TGTGCCAGCAGCCCCTGGGGACAGGAAGATGGCTACACCTTC. The chain links TRBV11-3 to TRBJ1-2; 8 bases line up with TRBD1. Germline trimming cut 5 bases from V and 6 bases from J; bases unmatched to any gene: 8. The length of the CDR3 is 14 residues. Germline V CDR1 and CDR2: SGHNT, YENEEA.

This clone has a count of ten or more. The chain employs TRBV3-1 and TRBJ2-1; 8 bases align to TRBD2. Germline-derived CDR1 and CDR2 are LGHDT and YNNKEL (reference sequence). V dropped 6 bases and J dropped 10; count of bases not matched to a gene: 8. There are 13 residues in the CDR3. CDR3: CASSYSGTQEQFF. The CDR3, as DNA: TGTGCCAGCAGTTATAGCGGGACCCAAGAGCAGTTCTTC.

The CDR3 spells CASRPSADYYGYTF. As DNA, the CDR3 is TGTGCCAGCCGCCCCTCGGCGGATTACTATGGCTACACCTTC. The chain couples TRBV11-2 to TRBJ1-2; D uncertain. This CDR3 comprises 14 residues. V was clipped by 8 bases and J by 3 bases, with 16 bases between them. CDR1 is SGHAT and CDR2 is FQNNGV in the germline V gene.

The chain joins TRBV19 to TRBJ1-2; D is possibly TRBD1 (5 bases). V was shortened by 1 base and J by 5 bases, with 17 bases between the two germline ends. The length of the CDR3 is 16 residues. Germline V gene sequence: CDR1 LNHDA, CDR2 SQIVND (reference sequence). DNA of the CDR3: TGTGCCAGTAGTATAGCCCACGACAGTGGGGAGTATGGCTACACCTTC. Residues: CASSIAHDSGEYGYTF.